The present T cell receptor (beta chain) was sequenced within a study of breast tumors, draining lymph nodes, adjacent tissues (dated by TCRdb to 2016 to 2018). Regarding the complete study: The study compared TCR beta repertoires across tumor, adjacent nontumor tissue and axillary lymph nodes from breast cancer patients. In human breast cancer, the study set out to evaluate how tumor, surrounding tissue and draining lymph node repertoires relate to one another and whether T cells may move between these sites. Beyond this particular receptor, the publication reports: Tumor T-cell repertoires showed less diversity than lymph node repertoires and more diversity than nontumor tissue repertoires, and tumor T-cell repertoires showed preferential V and J gene usage. A scenario in which most tumor T cells derive from the lymph node and then expand within tumor tissue was judged to be consistent with the data. Tumor and nontumor tissue repertoires were found to be significantly more similar in luminal-like than in basal-like breast cancer. The study presented the conclusion that tumor T cells originate in lymph nodes as consistent with a hypothesis, not as something directly demonstrated.

The axillary draining lymph nodes of breast cancer patients were the source of the lymph node samples. This clonotype was recorded at least ten times. Its target antigen remains unknown. Nothing much larger sits one base from this clone, and base qualities are not available. Per the germline V gene, SGDLS is the CDR1 and YYNGEE is the CDR2. The CDR3 has 13 amino acids, counting the end cysteine and phenylalanine. The CDR3 DNA has 39 bases and is translated from base 1. Unmatched junction bases come to 3, with V trimmed by 6 bases and J by 5 bases. Sequencing instrument: Illumina HiSeq 2000. Multiplex PCR amplification was used to generate the TCR beta chain libraries. The amplified TCR beta chain products were analyzed by high-throughput sequencing. The public reads were quality trimmed at Q25 with fastp and then assembled into clones with MiXCR by TCRdb, keeping productive beta chains. Identical CDR3 protein sequences are pooled into one entry, listed with their most common genes and DNA. The sample has around 130,000 distinct CDR3 sequences on record, about 33% of them singletons. Around 2.5% of the sample is held by the ten biggest clonotypes.

The chain employs TRBV9 and TRBJ2-1; TRBD2 lines up with 9 middle nucleotides. This sequence was found in a female donor with breast cancer. Some clones in this sample may be carry-over from other donors' samples. Material: axillary lymph node tissue. The sequence in DNA is TGTGCCAGCACGAGACTAGCGGACAATGAGCAGTTCTTC. Translation gives CASTRLADNEQFF. Beyond the CDR3, the reference TRBV9 and TRBJ2-1 genes provide the residues; the full variable domain reads: DSGVTQTPKHLITATGQRVTLRCSPRSGDLSVYWYQQSLDQGLQFLIQYYNGEERAKGNILERFSAQQFPDLHSELNLSSLELGDSALYFCASTRLADNEQFFGPGTRLTVL.